This T cell receptor beta chain was sequenced in a study of blood T cell repertoires in COVID-19. As for the study in general: Samples taken during acute and convalescent COVID-19 were collected in the United States, Italy and Spain. T cells, B-cell-depleted T cells, or PBMCs provided the cDNA or gDNA that served as material.

The germline V and J ends were trimmed by 6 bases and 4 bases, with 16 bases remaining between them. The CDR3 extends over 14 amino acids. CDR1 is MDHEN and CDR2 is SYDVKM in the germline V gene. In the original processing: For nucleated cells, counts were estimated from reference gene primer amplification. The protocol was immunoSEQ multiplex PCR, while the TCRdb copy is restricted to in-frame clones and leaves out a portion. D and trimming were read from the DNA, whereas the V and J calls and clone size are those reported in that table. The data show a few hundred thousand clones, about 85% seen once.

The chain employs TRBV28 and TRBJ2-7; D is possibly TRBD1 (6 bases). The sequenced sample was peripheral blood. The clonotype was recovered from a man younger than 35 with active or convalescent COVID-19. Here the CDR3 reads CASRLAIGGYEQYF. As DNA, the CDR3 is TGTGCCAGCAGACTTGCAATAGGGGGATACGAGCAGTACTTC.